This record covers a single T cell receptor beta chain. Trimming left V 0 bases short and J 3 bases short, with 14 bases between. The CDR3 is 17 amino acids. CDR1 and CDR2 (germline): MGHRA, YSYEKL. Clones were read by immunoSEQ multiplex PCR, and TCRdb kept only the in-frame ones, dropping some. The sample shows roughly 180,000 clones, approximately 80% of them seen only once. These data originate in a study of blood T cell repertoires in COVID-19. Adults between roughly 18 and 90 years of age took part from 24 US areas. The sequence came from a woman between 55 and 75 years old who had recovered from COVID-19. This chain joins TRBV4-1 and TRBJ2-2; weak D call: TRBD1 (5 bases). Material for sequencing was PBMCs or T cells enriched from blood (not recorded which). The CDR3 bases are TGCGCCAGCAGCCAAGATCAGGCGACAGATCACACCGGGGAGCTGTTTTTT. It yields the protein CASSQDQATDHTGELFF.